The clone carrying this T cell receptor (beta chain) was seen a handful of times. What it binds is not known. The data were taken from a study of T cells in Graves' hyperthyroidism and ophthalmopathy. Across the study: The blood sample was taken at first diagnosis, before treatment began. Study-wide points: In blood, most of the thyroid clonotypes expanded above 0.001 were also present.

Regions amplified from RNA transcripts were the TCR beta CDR3 regions. Initially, a first-round RT-PCR of the TCR CDR3 employed the HTBI primer set. TCRdb itself ran the multiplex PCR reads through MiXCR, one entry per CDR3 protein. The sample holds roughly 280,000 distinct CDR3 sequences, about 15% seen once. The sequenced sample was blood. The sequence was collected from a woman aged 55 to 70 with Graves' ophthalmopathy.

This chain's CDR3 is CASSHGRGRAENEQFF. The DNA of the CDR3 is TGCGCCAGCAGCCACGGGAGGGGGAGGGCCGAAAATGAGCAGTTCTTC. The rearrangement uses TRBV4-3 and TRBJ2-1; 8 bases agree with TRBD2. V gave up 3 bases and J gave up 7 bases; unmatched junction bases: 11. Germline V gene lookup returns CDR1 LGHNA and CDR2 YSLEER. CDR3 length: 16 residues.